Listed below are T cell receptor beta chains from one sample, sequenced in a study of T cell responses to AZD1222 COVID-19 vaccine. Assay used: immunoSEQ multiplex PCR; TCRdb lists only in-frame clones, some missing. This sample has some 120,000 clones, with 70% to 90% found just once. The source material was peripheral blood, sampled on day 0 of AZD1222 vaccination. Source of these receptors: an adult in good health. Each CDR3 is given with its conserved first and last residue. The D gene is left open where the match is weak. The size field is filled for only some rows; it gives once, few, many or a size class.

TRBJ2-5 | NA | NA | TRBV19 | TGTGCCAGTGCCCTAGAGGGGAGAGAGACCCAGTACTTC | CASALEGRETQYF
TRBJ2-7 | NA | NA | TRBV6-5 | TGTGCCACCAGACAGGACCTCTTCTACGAGCAGTACTTC | CATRQDLFYEQYF
TRBJ1-2 | NA | NA | TRBV2 | TGTGCCAGCAGTGAACGTCAGGGAACTGGCTACACCTTC | CASSERQGTGYTF
TRBJ1-2 | NA | NA | TRBV7-2 | TGTGCCAGCAGCCCCTCCCCGACAGGATTCGAGGGCTACACCTTC | CASSPSPTGFEGYTF
TRBJ2-3 | NA | NA | TRBV18 | TGTGCCAGCTCACCACCGGGGGAGGATACAGATACGCAGTATTTT | CASSPPGEDTDTQYF
TRBJ1-1 | NA | NA | TRBV5-1 | TGCGCCAGCGACCCGGACGGAAACACTGAAGCTTTCTTT | CASDPDGNTEAFF
TRBJ1-1 | NA | once | TRBV10-3 | TGTGCCATCAGTAAGGACACTGAAGCTTTCTTT | CAISKDTEAFF
TRBJ2-5 | TRBD2 | NA | TRBV5-4 | TGTGCCAGCAGCTTACCGGCGGGGGGGGAAGAGACCCAGTACTTC | CASSLPAGGEETQYF
TRBJ1-3 | TRBD1 | NA | TRBV7-2 | TGTGCCAGCAGCCATGGGACAGAAAAGGGAAACACCATATATTTT | CASSHGTEKGNTIYF
TRBJ2-3 | TRBD2 | NA | TRBV20-1 | TGCAGTGCTAGTCTCAGTCGGGGGGGCTCGCGGGCAGATACGCAGTATTTT | CSASLSRGGSRADTQYF
TRBJ1-1 | NA | NA | TRBV18 | TGTGCCAGCTCACCCTCGGGGGGCACTGAAGCTTTCTTT | CASSPSGGTEAFF
TRBJ1-2 | TRBD1 | once | TRBV5-1 | TGCGCCAGCAGCTTGGATTCAGGGGGTAACTATGGCTACACCTTC | CASSLDSGGNYGYTF
TRBJ2-5 | TRBD2 | NA | TRBV5-8 | TGTGCCAGCAGCTACGGGACTAGCGGGGGGGCCGCGGGAGAGACCCAGTACTTC | CASSYGTSGGAAGETQYF
TRBJ1-5 | NA | NA | TRBV7-9 | TGTGCCAGCAGCTTAACAGGCGACCGCAATCAGCCCCAGCATTTT | CASSLTGDRNQPQHF
TRBJ1-5 | NA | few | TRBV7-6 | TGTGCCAGCAGCTTAGGGACAGACAATCAGCCCCAGCATTTT | CASSLGTDNQPQHF
TRBJ1-2 | NA | NA | TRBV30 | TGTGCCTGGGTCAGGAGACTGACTAACTATGGCTACACCTTC | CAWVRRLTNYGYTF
TRBJ1-1 | NA | NA | TRBV7-6 | TGTGCCAGCAGCTTAGTCGTAGGGCAGGGAGTAGAGGCTTTCTTT | CASSLVVGQGVEAFF
TRBJ1-5 | NA | NA | TRBV19 | TGTGCCACTAGAGGAGGCACCTCAAAGCCCCAGCATTTT | CATRGGTSKPQHF
TRBJ1-4 | NA | once | TRBV29-1 | TGCAGCGTTAGCAGACGGTTAACTAATGAAAAACTGTTTTTT | CSVSRRLTNEKLFF
TRBJ2-5 | NA | NA | TRBV5-1 | TGCGCCAGCAGCTTGGGGGGTTATGGGGAGACCCAGTACTTC | CASSLGGYGETQYF